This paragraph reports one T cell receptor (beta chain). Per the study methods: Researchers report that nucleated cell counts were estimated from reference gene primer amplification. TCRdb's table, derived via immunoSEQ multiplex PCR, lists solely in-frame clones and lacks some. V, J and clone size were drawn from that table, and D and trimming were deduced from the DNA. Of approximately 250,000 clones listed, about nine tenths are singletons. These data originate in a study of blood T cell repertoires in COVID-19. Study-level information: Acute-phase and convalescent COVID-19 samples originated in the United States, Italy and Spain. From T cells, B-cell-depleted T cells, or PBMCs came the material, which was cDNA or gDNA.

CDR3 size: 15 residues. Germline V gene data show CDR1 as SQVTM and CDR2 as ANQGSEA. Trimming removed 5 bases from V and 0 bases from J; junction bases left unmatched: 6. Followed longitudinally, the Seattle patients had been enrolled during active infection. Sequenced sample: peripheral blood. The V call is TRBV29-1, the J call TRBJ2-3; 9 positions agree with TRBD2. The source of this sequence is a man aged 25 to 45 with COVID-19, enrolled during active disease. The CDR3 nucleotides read TGCAGCGTTCCTCTAGCGGGGACTAGCACAGATACGCAGTATTTT. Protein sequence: CSVPLAGTSTDTQYF.